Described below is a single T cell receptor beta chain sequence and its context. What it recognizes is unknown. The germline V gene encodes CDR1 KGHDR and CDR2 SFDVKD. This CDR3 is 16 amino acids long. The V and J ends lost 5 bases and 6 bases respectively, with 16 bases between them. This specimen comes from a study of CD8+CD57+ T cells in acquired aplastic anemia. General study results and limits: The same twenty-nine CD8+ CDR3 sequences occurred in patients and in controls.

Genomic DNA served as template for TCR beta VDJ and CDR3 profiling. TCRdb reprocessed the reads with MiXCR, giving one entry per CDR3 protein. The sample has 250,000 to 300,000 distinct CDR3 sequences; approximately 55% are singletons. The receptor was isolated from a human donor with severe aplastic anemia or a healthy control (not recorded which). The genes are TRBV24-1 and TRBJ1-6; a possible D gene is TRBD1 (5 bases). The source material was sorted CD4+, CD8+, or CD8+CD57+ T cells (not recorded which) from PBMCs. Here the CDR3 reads CATSASAGTTNSPLHF. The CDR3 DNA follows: TGTGCCACCAGTGCTAGTGCAGGGACGACTAATTCACCCCTCCACTTT.